Listed here are 16 T cell receptor beta chains from one sample, sequenced in a study of Ad26.COV2.S vaccination and SARS-CoV-2 variants. Treatment described: some 20 received Ad26.COV2.S at low or high dose, single or two shots; about 5 received placebo; per-sample allocation not given. Day 63 after the first injection of vaccine or placebo was the sampling time. The repertoire was sequenced with immunoSEQ multiplex PCR; TCRdb's copy has only in-frame clones and lacks some. The sample has about 680,000 clones, more than 80% seen once; the top ten hold over 1.3%. The material sequenced was peripheral blood, taken in a trial of Ad26.COV2.S vaccine versus placebo. Receptors originate from a person between 18 and 60 years old who received the Ad26.COV2.S COVID-19 vaccine or a placebo.

CDR3 loop: CSVGILMETQYF. CDR3 DNA: TGCAGCGTTGGGATTTTGATGGAGACCCAGTACTTC. V usage is TRBV29-1 and J usage is TRBJ2-5, with D unresolved. The CDR3 extends over 12 amino acids. Germline loops: CDR1 SQVTM, CDR2 ANQGSEA. Trimming removed 4 bases at V and 5 bases at J, with 11 bases between.

The chain links TRBV2 to TRBJ1-4; D call uncertain. The germline gives CDR1 SNHLY, CDR2 FYNNEI. Trimming removed 7 bases from V and 0 bases from J, with 9 bases in between. This CDR3 has 14 residues. The chain's CDR3 is CASTIQPTNEKLFF. In DNA form, the CDR3 reads TGTGCCAGCACCATACAGCCAACTAATGAAAAACTGTTTTTT.

This chain connects TRBV2 to TRBJ1-6; D ambiguous. Per the germline V gene, CDR1 is SNHLY and CDR2 is FYNNEI. Trimming took 3 bases from V and 6 from J, leaving 6 bases between them. This CDR3 spans 13 amino acids. The CDR3 coding sequence is TGTGCCAGCAGTGAGGTCGCTAATTCACCCCTCCACTTT. Encoded protein: CASSEVANSPLHF.

This clone has a single count. The rearrangement joins TRBV24-1 to TRBJ2-3, with 7 bases identical to TRBD2. From germline, CDR1 is KGHDR and CDR2 SFDVKD. J lost 3 bases, V lost 5 bases, and 1 base had no gene match. There are 13 residues in the CDR3. The CDR3 DNA is TGTGCCACCAGTGGGGGACTAACAGATACGCAGTATTTT. It yields the protein CATSGGLTDTQYF.

The rearrangement uses TRBV6-5 and TRBJ1-2; D might be TRBD1 (6 bases). The germline V and J ends were trimmed by 8 bases and 8 bases, with 24 bases remaining between them. The CDR3 is made up of 15 amino acids. The V gene's germline CDR1 is MNHEY and CDR2 SVGAGI. The CDR3: CASGGGAGESYGYTF. In DNA, the CDR3 is TGTGCCAGCGGAGGGGGGGCAGGCGAGAGCTACGGCTACACCTTC.

The chain couples TRBV7-8 to TRBJ1-4; unclear D gene. The CDR3 loop spans 15 amino acids. The V end lost 7 bases, the J end lost 8 bases, and 20 bases lay between the germline ends. CDR1 is SGHVS and CDR2 is FQNEAQ in the germline V gene. CDR3 amino acids: CASTGPRSIGEKLFF. The CDR3 bases are TGTGCCAGCACCGGCCCCAGGTCTATAGGAGAAAAACTGTTTTTT.

This clone was seen once. The same CDR3 also results from other DNA sequences found in this sample. J is TRBJ1-1 and V is TRBV27; no clear D. V was cut by 2 bases and J by 4 bases, with 2 bases left in between. The CDR3 is made up of 11 amino acids. Germline CDR1 is MNHEY and CDR2 is SMNVEV (reference sequence). CDR3: CASSLGTEAFF. CDR3 coding DNA: TGTGCCAGCAGTTTAGGCACTGAAGCTTTCTTT.

The chain links TRBV14 to TRBJ2-7, with TRBD2 as a possible D gene (6 bases). The CDR3 spans 15 residues. V was trimmed by 5 bases and J by 2 bases, leaving 16 bases between them. CDR1 is SGHDN and CDR2 is FVKESK in the germline V gene. The CDR3 DNA reads as TGTGCCAGCAGCTCCCGACTAGTTATTCCCTACGAGCAGTACTTC. Translating gives CASSSRLVIPYEQYF.

The genes are TRBV2 and TRBJ2-7; TRBD1 aligns across 9 bases. The CDR3 length is 12 residues. Trimming cost V 6 bases and J 5 bases; bases outside gene matches: 2. Germline CDR1 and CDR2: SNHLY and FYNNEI. The CDR3 DNA reads as TGTGCCAGCAGCCGGGACAGGGACGAGCAGTACTTC. It encodes CASSRDRDEQYF.

This chain joins TRBV6-5 and TRBJ1-3, with 8 bases lining up with TRBD1. Germline V CDR1 and CDR2: MNHEY, SVGAGI. The CDR3 has 16 residues. J was trimmed by 2 bases and V by 1 base; bases with no gene match: 4. The CDR3 sequence: CASSYLSTGAGNTIYF. The CDR3 coding sequence is TGTGCCAGCAGTTACTTATCGACAGGGGCTGGAAACACCATATATTTT.

This rearrangement joins TRBV5-1 to TRBJ1-4; the D is unclear. The CDR3 has 16 residues. Trimming cost V 0 bases and J 1 base, with 10 bases left between them. Germline assignment: CDR1 SGHRS and CDR2 YFSETQ. The chain's CDR3 is CASSLARGGTNEKLFF. DNA for the CDR3: TGCGCCAGCAGCTTGGCACGGGGTGGAACTAATGAAAAACTGTTTTTT.

This chain connects TRBV27 to TRBJ1-4; a possible D gene is TRBD1 (6 bases). The V gene's germline CDR1 is MNHEY and CDR2 SMNVEV (reference sequence). Trimming shortened V by 2 bases and J by 4 bases, and 14 bases separated the two germline ends. CDR3 length equals 16 residues. The CDR3 DNA reads as TGTGCCAGCAGTTTAACCGGGGGGCCGCTTAATGAAAAACTGTTTTTT. The encoded protein is CASSLTGGPLNEKLFF.

The chain joins TRBV19 to TRBJ2-6, with D perhaps matching TRBD1 (5 bases). Germline lookup yields CDR1 LNHDA and CDR2 SQIVND (reference sequence). V was pared by 5 bases and J by 0 bases, with 5 bases between. This CDR3 is 14 amino acids long. This CDR3 is CASSGASGANVLTF. The CDR3 nucleotides read TGTGCCAGTAGTGGGGCCTCTGGGGCCAACGTCCTGACTTTC.

The chain recombines TRBV27 with TRBJ1-6, with TRBD1 identical over 7 bases. CDR1 is MNHEY and CDR2 is SMNVEV in the germline V gene (reference sequence). The CDR3 runs to 14 residues. With V trimmed by 5 bases and J by 8 bases, 6 bases remained unmatched. The chain's CDR3 is CASSPGTEHSPLHF. As DNA, the CDR3 is TGTGCCAGCAGTCCAGGGACAGAGCATTCACCCCTCCACTTT.

This chain joins TRBV6-6 and TRBJ2-7; possibly TRBD1 for D (6 bases). CDR1 MNHNY and CDR2 SVGAGI come from the germline V gene (reference sequence). Trimming removed 6 bases at V and 7 bases at J, with 22 bases between. This CDR3 contains 15 residues. The DNA of the CDR3 is TGTGCCAGCAGGGATACGGGACATTCCTACGAGGAGCAGTACTTC. Its protein is CASRDTGHSYEEQYF.

The chain has TRBV5-5 and TRBJ1-3; D is perhaps TRBD1 (5 bases). Trimming removed 0 bases from V and 2 bases from J, with 9 bases in between. Germline V CDR1 and CDR2: SGHKS, YYEKEE (reference sequence). The length of the CDR3 is 15 residues. The CDR3 protein is CASSLVGGPGNTIYF. The CDR3 nucleotides read TGTGCCAGCAGCTTGGTCGGGGGACCTGGAAACACCATATATTTT. The full variable domain, rest sourced from reference TRBV5-5 and TRBJ1-3, is DAGVTQSPTHLIKTRGQQVTLRCSPISGHKSVSWYQQVLGQGPQFIFQYYEKEERGRGNFPDRFSARQFPNYSSELNVNALLLGDSALYLCASSLVGGPGNTIYFGEGSWLTVV.